The 14 T cell receptor beta chains below were found in one sample sequenced in a study of cytomegalovirus exposure and HLA in healthy donors (dated by TCRdb to 2017 to 2019). Library prep was done by the immunoSEQ multiplex PCR assay. For the multiplex PCR, a mixture combining 60 forward primers for TCR Vbeta segments and 13 reverse primers for TCR Jbeta segments was used. Imported from immuneACCESS, the table was reduced by TCRdb to in-frame sequences with V and J called. These copies leave out some clones; in studies compared against another copy, an unresolved V gene accounts for under half, and the cause of the remainder is not known. Recorded for this sample are about 180,000 clones; about 85% of them occurred a single time. Clones ranked in the top ten supply around 1.4% of the sample. The sample comprised PBMCs. Every receptor here comes from a girl between 5 and 17 years old in good health and CMV-seropositive.

CDR3 bases: TGTGCCAGCAGCTTACAGGCCTCCTACGAGCAGTACTTC. Its protein product is CASSLQASYEQYF. The V gene is TRBV7-3, the J gene TRBJ2-7; unclear D gene. V was shortened by 2 bases and J by 0 bases, with 5 bases between the two germline ends. CDR3 size: 13 residues. Germline CDR1 reads SGHTA; CDR2 reads FQGTGA.

V is TRBV9 and J is TRBJ1-3, with D perhaps matching TRBD1 (5 bases). The CDR3 totals 16 residues. The V gene's germline CDR1 is SGDLS and CDR2 YYNGEE. Trimming took off 0 bases at V and 0 bases at J, with 10 bases between the two ends. The CDR3 nucleotides are TGTGCCAGCAGCGTAGGGGGGGGGATCTCTGGAAACACCATATATTTT. This gives the protein CASSVGGGISGNTIYF.

The chain employs TRBV29-1 and TRBJ2-5, with D tentatively TRBD2 (6 bases). Per the germline V gene, CDR1 is SQVTM and CDR2 is ANQGSEA. The CDR3 is 13 amino acids. V lost 3 bases, J lost 7 bases, and 15 bases lay in between. The CDR3 sequence is CSVDGAGSGTQYF. The DNA of the CDR3 is TGCAGCGTTGATGGCGCGGGATCGGGGACCCAGTACTTC.

The gene calls are TRBV7-8 and TRBJ2-1; 7 bases map to TRBD1. This CDR3 has 13 amino acids. The germline gives CDR1 SGHVS, CDR2 FQNEAQ. J lost 5 bases, V lost 6 bases, and 4 bases had no gene match. CDR3 region: CASRQDRDNEQFF. The CDR3 DNA reads as TGTGCCAGCAGACAAGACAGGGACAATGAGCAGTTCTTC. The variable domain in full, completed from reference TRBV7-8 and TRBJ2-1, reads GAGVSQSPRYKVAKRGQDVALRCDPISGHVSLFWYQQALGQGPEFLTYFQNEAQLDKSGLPSDRFFAERPEGSVSTLKIQRTQQEDSAVYLCASRQDRDNEQFFGPGTRLTVL.

The J gene is TRBJ1-5, the V gene TRBV6-6; D uncertain. The CDR3 covers 15 residues. Deletions cut 6 bases from V and 5 bases from J, with 17 bases between. The germline gives CDR1 MNHNY, CDR2 SVGAGI (reference sequence). CDR3 in DNA: TGTGCCAGCAGGTATTACGCGGGCAGCCATCAGCCCCAGCATTTT. Translating it yields CASRYYAGSHQPQHF.

V is TRBV19 and J is TRBJ1-1; possibly TRBD1 for D (6 bases). Trimming removed 0 bases at V and 8 bases at J, with 10 bases between. From germline, CDR1 is LNHDA and CDR2 SQIVND (reference sequence). The CDR3 is 13 residues long. CDR3 in DNA: TGTGCCAGTAGTATAGATAAGGGGGACGAAGCTTTCTTT. Its protein product is CASSIDKGDEAFF.

The chain combines TRBV2 with TRBJ1-3; 12 bases are a match to TRBD1. The CDR3 is made up of 17 amino acids. CDR1 SNHLY and CDR2 FYNNEI come from the germline V gene. The trim removed 3 bases at V and 0 bases at J, leaving 3 bases unmatched. CDR3 loop: CASSDGTGGLSGNTIYF. The CDR3 DNA follows: TGTGCCAGCAGTGATGGGACAGGGGGCCTCTCTGGAAACACCATATATTTT.

Written as DNA, the CDR3 is TGTGCCAGCAGTCCAACAGGGGGCGGCTGGGGCGAGCAGTACTTC. Translation: CASSPTGGGWGEQYF. The chain couples TRBV7-9 to TRBJ2-7; 9 bases map to TRBD1. CDR1 is SEHNR and CDR2 is FQNEAQ in the germline V gene (reference sequence). Trimming cost V 6 bases and J 6 bases; bases outside gene matches: 12. This CDR3 is 15 amino acids long.

This clone showed up just once. The chain couples TRBV18 to TRBJ1-5; 8 positions match TRBD1. The CDR3 spans 16 residues. Trimming removed 4 bases from V and 9 bases from J; junction bases left unmatched: 14. Germline values: CDR1 KGHSH, CDR2 LQKENI. For the CDR3, the DNA is TGTGCCAGCTCACAATCCGGGACAGGCGCCGGAGGGCCCCAGCATTTT. The encoded protein is CASSQSGTGAGGPQHF.

The CDR3 DNA reads as TGTGCCAGCAGCCAAACCCGAGCGGGAGGGTTCACAGATACGCAGTATTTT. Translation: CASSQTRAGGFTDTQYF. The V gene is TRBV4-2, the J gene TRBJ2-3, with 10 bases matching TRBD2. With 2 bases clipped from V and 2 bases from J, the junction kept 7 bases outside the gene matches. The CDR3 loop spans 17 amino acids. CDR1 and CDR2 from the germline V gene are LGHNA and YNFKEQ.

A few counts support this clone. The chain has TRBV6-5 and TRBJ1-1, with 7 bases matching TRBD1. CDR1 is MNHEY and CDR2 is SVGAGI in the germline V gene. This CDR3 contains 14 residues. Trimming removed 5 bases from V and 1 base from J; junction bases left unmatched: 4. CDR3 protein: CASSRGQENTEAFF. In DNA, the CDR3 is TGTGCCAGCAGTAGGGGGCAAGAGAACACTGAAGCTTTCTTT.

This chain connects TRBV7-9 to TRBJ2-5; tentatively, D is TRBD1 (6 bases). Germline CDR1 SEHNR, CDR2 FQNEAQ (reference sequence). This CDR3 region has 14 residues. The germline V and J ends were trimmed by 4 bases and 5 bases, with 14 bases remaining between them. The CDR3 sequence is CASSSFGGAETQYF. The CDR3 DNA sequence: TGTGCCAGCAGCTCCTTTGGGGGCGCGGAGACCCAGTACTTC.

The chain carries TRBV7-6 and TRBJ1-1; D possibly corresponds to TRBD1 (6 bases). The V and J ends lost 4 bases and 8 bases respectively, with 11 bases between them. Germline V lookup: CDR1 SGHVS, CDR2 FNYEAQ. The CDR3 spans 12 residues. The CDR3 is CASSYRTVEAFF. The CDR3 bases are TGTGCCAGCAGCTACCGGACAGTCGAAGCTTTCTTT.

This clone was found once. V gene TRBV6-5 combines with J gene TRBJ1-2; 9 positions match TRBD1. The V segment lost 0 bases and the J segment 2 bases; nucleotides outside the gene matches: 4. This CDR3 contains 16 residues. CDR1 is MNHEY and CDR2 is SVGAGI in the germline V gene. The DNA for the CDR3 is TGTGCCAGCAGTTACTCGGGACAGGGAGTAAACTATGGCTACACCTTC. Its translation is CASSYSGQGVNYGYTF.